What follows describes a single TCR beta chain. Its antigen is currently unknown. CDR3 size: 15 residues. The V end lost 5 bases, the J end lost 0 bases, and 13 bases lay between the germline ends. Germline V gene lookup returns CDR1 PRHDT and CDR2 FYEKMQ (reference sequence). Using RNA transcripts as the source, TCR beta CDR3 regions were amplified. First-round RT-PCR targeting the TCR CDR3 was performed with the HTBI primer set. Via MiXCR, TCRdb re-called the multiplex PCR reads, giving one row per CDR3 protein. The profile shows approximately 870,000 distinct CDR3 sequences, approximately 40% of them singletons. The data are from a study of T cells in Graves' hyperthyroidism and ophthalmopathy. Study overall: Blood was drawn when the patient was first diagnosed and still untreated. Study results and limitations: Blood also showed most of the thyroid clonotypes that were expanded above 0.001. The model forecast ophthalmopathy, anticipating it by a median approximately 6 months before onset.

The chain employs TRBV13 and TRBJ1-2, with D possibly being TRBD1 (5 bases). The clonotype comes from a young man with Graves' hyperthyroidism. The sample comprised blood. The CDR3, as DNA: TGTGCCAGCAGCCAAAACAGGAAAGCTAACTATGGCTACACCTTC. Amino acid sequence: CASSQNRKANYGYTF.